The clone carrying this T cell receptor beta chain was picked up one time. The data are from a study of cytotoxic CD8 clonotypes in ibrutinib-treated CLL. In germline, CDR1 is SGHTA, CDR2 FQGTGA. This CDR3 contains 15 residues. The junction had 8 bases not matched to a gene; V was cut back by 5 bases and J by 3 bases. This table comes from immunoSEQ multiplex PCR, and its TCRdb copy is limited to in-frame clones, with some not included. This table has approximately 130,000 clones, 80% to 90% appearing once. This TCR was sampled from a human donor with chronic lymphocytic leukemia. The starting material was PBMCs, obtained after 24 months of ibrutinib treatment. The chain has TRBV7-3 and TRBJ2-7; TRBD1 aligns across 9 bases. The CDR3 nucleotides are TGTGCCAGCAGCGACGGACAGGGGATCTACTACGAGCAGTACTTC. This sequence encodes CASSDGQGIYYEQYF.